Shown below are 17 T cell receptor beta chains from a single sample sequenced in a study of CD8+ T cells in alopecia areata. Reverse transcription of extracted RNA yielded cDNA, which provided the sequencing template. The protocol was immunoSEQ multiplex PCR, while the TCRdb copy is restricted to in-frame clones and leaves out a portion. Of some 120,000 clones listed, about three fifths are singletons. Treatment specified: oral pan-JAK inhibitor, 5-10 mg twice daily. This specimen was CD8+ T cells sorted from blood, taken at week 24, from a patient treated with tofacitinib. The receptors derive from a human donor with alopecia areata.

This chain links TRBV29-1 with TRBJ2-7; D is ambiguous. With 4 bases removed from V and 4 bases from J, the gap between germline ends came to 8 bases. CDR1 is SQVTM and CDR2 is ANQGSEA in the germline V gene. This CDR3 spans 11 amino acids. The CDR3 loop is CSVVRDYEQYF. The CDR3 nucleotides are TGCAGCGTTGTGCGTGATTACGAGCAGTACTTC.

This clone came up a few times. The chain carries TRBV5-4 and TRBJ1-2; D is ambiguous. CDR3 size: 14 residues. The V gene lost 1 base and the J gene lost 5 bases, with 12 bases spanning the gap. The V gene's germline CDR1 is SGHNT and CDR2 YYREEE (reference sequence). As DNA, the CDR3 is TGTGCCAGCAGCTTGAGTGAGTCTGGATATGGCTACACCTTC. Residues: CASSLSESGYGYTF.

The chain links TRBV27 to TRBJ2-5; D is unclear. Looked up from germline, CDR1 is MNHEY and CDR2 is SMNVEV (reference sequence). Trimming took off 0 bases at V and 3 bases at J, with 8 bases between the two ends. This CDR3 spans 14 amino acids. CDR3 sequence reads: CASSLSISEETQYF. DNA of the CDR3: TGTGCCAGCAGTTTATCGATTTCAGAAGAGACCCAGTACTTC.

The CDR3 DNA reads TGTGCCAGCAGTTACGGGGTTGAAGCTTTCTTT. As protein: CASSYGVEAFF. The chain combines TRBV6-5 with TRBJ1-1; D unresolved. This CDR3 has 11 residues. Germline CDR1 is MNHEY and CDR2 is SVGAGI. V shed 2 bases and J shed 7 bases, with 5 bases lying between them.

A few counts support this clone. The V gene is TRBV7-9, the J gene TRBJ1-6, with D possibly TRBD1 on 6 matching bases. With 5 bases removed from V and 8 bases from J, the gap between germline ends came to 16 bases. Germline CDR1 SEHNR, CDR2 FQNEAQ (reference sequence). The CDR3 has 15 amino acids. CDR3: CASSTTGPGDSPLHF. CDR3 nucleotides: TGTGCCAGCAGCACTACAGGGCCGGGAGATTCACCCCTCCACTTT. The full variable domain, rest sourced from reference TRBV7-9 and TRBJ1-6, is DTGVSQNPRHKITKRGQNVTFRCDPISEHNRLYWYRQTLGQGPEFLTYFQNEAQLEKSRLLSDRFSAERPKGSFSTLEIQRTEQGDSAMYLCASSTTGPGDSPLHFGNGTRLTVT.

The chain recombines TRBV2 with TRBJ2-1; D is perhaps TRBD1 or TRBD2 (5 bases each). The CDR3 totals 14 residues. Per the germline V gene, CDR1 is SNHLY and CDR2 is FYNNEI. Trimming took off 6 bases at V and 2 bases at J, with 11 bases between the two ends. CDR3 coding DNA: TGTGCCAGCAGGGGGGATGACGCCTACAATGAGCAGTTCTTC. The encoded protein is CASRGDDAYNEQFF. Looking up the rest from reference TRBV2 and TRBJ2-1 gives the full variable domain: EPEVTQTPSHQVTQMGQEVILRCVPISNHLYFYWYRQILGQKVEFLVSFYNNEISEKSEIFDDQFSVERPDGSNFTLKIRSTKLEDSAMYFCASRGDDAYNEQFFGPGTRLTVL.

The sample holds one count of this clone. The genes are TRBV9 and TRBJ2-6, with 8 positions matching TRBD1. V lost 3 bases to trimming and J lost 1 base; unmatched junction nucleotides: 9. Germline V gene data show CDR1 as SGDLS and CDR2 as YYNGEE. The CDR3 has 18 amino acids. Here the CDR3 reads CASSDTDRAPSGANVLTF. CDR3 sequence (DNA): TGTGCCAGCAGCGATACGGACAGGGCTCCTTCTGGGGCCAACGTCCTGACTTTC.

This rearrangement joins TRBV15 to TRBJ1-1; D is unresolved. Germline V CDR1 and CDR2: LNHNV, YYDKDF (reference sequence). The V and J ends lost 4 bases and 3 bases respectively, with 9 bases between them. The CDR3 is made up of 13 amino acids. In DNA form, the CDR3 reads TGTGCCACCAGCACCCCCCACTACACTGAAGCTTTCTTT. Translation gives CATSTPHYTEAFF.

The CDR3 coding sequence is TGTGCCAGCAGTTTATCAGGGGAGCTGTTTTTT. The encoded protein is CASSLSGELFF. The chain joins TRBV27 to TRBJ2-2; D unclear. Per the germline V gene, CDR1 is MNHEY and CDR2 is SMNVEV (reference sequence). The CDR3 runs to 11 residues. V was shortened by 0 bases and J by 8 bases, with 1 base between the two germline ends.

The chain's CDR3 is CASSIEGYNEQFF. The CDR3 DNA reads as TGTGCCAGTAGTATAGAAGGGTATAATGAGCAGTTCTTC. V and J are TRBV19 and TRBJ2-1; D not resolved. From germline, CDR1 is LNHDA and CDR2 SQIVND (reference sequence). The CDR3 runs to 13 residues. V was cut by 0 bases and J by 7 bases, with 7 bases left in between.

The chain recombines TRBV10-3 with TRBJ2-1; tentative D call: TRBD1 (5 bases). CDR3 length: 11 amino acids. Germline values: CDR1 ENHRY, CDR2 SYGVKD. V dropped 8 bases and J dropped 12 bases, with 14 bases sitting between them. The CDR3 protein is CAIALDNGQFF. CDR3 coding DNA: TGTGCCATCGCATTGGACAACGGGCAGTTCTTC.

This clone was detected a few times. The J gene is TRBJ2-1, the V gene TRBV9; 8 nucleotides match TRBD1. The CDR3 sequence is 14 residues long. Trimming at V came to 5 bases and at J to 7 bases, leaving 8 bases not matched to a gene. Germline V gene data show CDR1 as SGDLS and CDR2 as YYNGEE. CDR3: CASSGQGRRNEQFF. The CDR3 nucleotides are TGTGCCAGCAGTGGACAGGGTAGGAGGAATGAGCAGTTCTTC. The full variable domain, in which reference TRBV9 and TRBJ2-1 provide the parts outside the CDR3, is DSGVTQTPKHLITATGQRVTLRCSPRSGDLSVYWYQQSLDQGLQFLIQYYNGEERAKGNILERFSAQQFPDLHSELNLSSLELGDSALYFCASSGQGRRNEQFFGPGTRLTVL.

The CDR3 here is CASSPWGVQPQHF. The CDR3 DNA reads as TGTGCCAGCAGCCCCTGGGGGGTACAGCCCCAGCATTTT. J is TRBJ1-5 and V is TRBV7-9; tentative D call: TRBD1 (5 bases). The germline V and J ends were trimmed by 5 bases and 7 bases, with 12 bases remaining between them. Germline CDR1 SEHNR, CDR2 FQNEAQ (reference sequence). CDR3 length: 13 amino acids. Supplemented by reference TRBV7-9 and TRBJ1-5, the full variable domain reads DTGVSQNPRHKITKRGQNVTFRCDPISEHNRLYWYRQTLGQGPEFLTYFQNEAQLEKSRLLSDRFSAERPKGSFSTLEIQRTEQGDSAMYLCASSPWGVQPQHFGDGTRLSIL.

The V call is TRBV6-4, the J call TRBJ2-3, with TRBD2 identical over 8 bases. Unmatched junction bases numbered 2, after V lost 5 bases and J lost 1 base. Per the germline V gene, CDR1 is MRHNA and CDR2 is SNTAGT. CDR3 length equals 14 residues. Written as DNA, the CDR3 is TGTGCCAGCAGTCTTAGCGGGGGCACAGATACGCAGTATTTT. Translated: CASSLSGGTDTQYF.

The chain links TRBV4-3 to TRBJ2-7, with D perhaps matching TRBD1 (6 bases). The CDR3 is 13 residues long. Trimming cost V 1 base and J 4 bases, with 8 bases left between them. From germline, CDR1 is LGHNA and CDR2 YSLEER. This CDR3 reads CASSQVQGYEQYF. CDR3 coding DNA: TGCGCCAGCAGCCAAGTACAGGGATACGAGCAGTACTTC.

The chain has TRBV27 and TRBJ2-3; D gene ambiguous. V gave up 6 bases and J gave up 1 base, with 8 bases separating them. There are 13 residues in the CDR3. The germline V gene has CDR1 MNHEY and CDR2 SMNVEV (reference sequence). Here the CDR3 reads CASRPSGTDTQYF. The CDR3 DNA reads as TGTGCCAGCAGGCCATCTGGCACAGATACGCAGTATTTT.

This rearrangement joins TRBV4-1 to TRBJ2-5; no clear D gene. CDR1 is MGHRA, CDR2 YSYEKL, per germline. With 0 bases removed from V and 3 bases from J, the gap between germline ends came to 5 bases. The CDR3 totals 13 residues. Here the CDR3 reads CASSQDEEETQYF. The CDR3 region has the DNA TGCGCCAGCAGCCAAGATGAGGAAGAGACCCAGTACTTC.